This record covers a single T cell receptor beta chain. Its specificity is unknown. Only in-frame clones appear in the TCRdb table, and some are missing; sequencing was by immunoSEQ multiplex PCR. This table has fewer than 200,000 clones, about nine tenths appearing once. These data belong to a study of T cell responses to AZD1222 COVID-19 vaccine. Study observations and caveats: Donors, mostly white British, included more females; clonal diversity was possibly underestimated. Baseline seropositivity characterized only a handful of AZD1222 recipients.

The CDR3 is 17 amino acids. Germline V CDR1 and CDR2: PRHDT, FYEKMQ (reference sequence). Between the trimmed V and J ends, which lost 2 bases and 1 base, there was a span of 16 bases. The material was peripheral blood, obtained 28 days after the second dose of the MenACWY control vaccine. This TCR was recovered from an adult who received the MenACWY meningococcal vaccine as a control. The chain combines TRBV13 with TRBJ2-3, with no clear D. CDR3 nucleotide sequence: TGTGCCAGCAGCTTAAACGGACGGACGGCCGGCACAGATACGCAGTATTTT. This encodes CASSLNGRTAGTDTQYF.